The clone carrying this TCR beta chain was detected only once. This entry is derived from a study of blood T cell repertoires in COVID-19. Overall study: The United States, Italy and Spain were the sources of the acute and convalescent COVID-19 samples. T cells, B-cell-depleted T cells, or PBMCs supplied cDNA or gDNA.

The CDR3 extends over 13 amino acids. With V trimmed by 6 bases and J by 5 bases, 4 bases remained unmatched. As originally analysed: Reference gene primer amplification yielded estimated nucleated cell counts. The protocol was immunoSEQ multiplex PCR, while the TCRdb copy is restricted to in-frame clones and leaves out a portion. The D gene and trimming were derived from the DNA, and the V and J assignments and clone size from that table. There are about 160,000 clones in the sample; roughly 87% occur only once, and just under 4% lies in the top ten. The sequence was obtained from a woman between 55 and 75 years old who had recovered from COVID-19. The material sequenced was peripheral blood. The V and J genes are TRBV12-3 or TRBV12-4 and TRBJ2-3, with TRBD2 matching over 8 bases. CDR3 amino acids: CASRPSGLDTQYF. As DNA, the CDR3 is TGTGCCAGCAGGCCTAGCGGGTTAGATACGCAGTATTTT.